Following are 28 T cell receptor beta chains from one sample sequenced in a study of naive and memory T cell subsets. Four PCR rounds used nested alpha and beta constant region primers plus the SP2 primer. TCRdb reprocessed the 5' RACE reads via MiXCR and lists one record per CDR3 protein. The sample has more than 45,000 distinct CDR3 sequences; 4% to 5% are singletons. TCR cDNA received a 3' ligated oligonucleotide that carried a UMI. These receptors all stem from a female donor in good health.

The J gene is TRBJ2-4, the V gene TRBV5-1; the D call may be TRBD1 or TRBD2 (6 bases each). From germline, CDR1 is SGHRS and CDR2 YFSETQ. Trimming left V 4 bases short and J 9 bases short, with 23 bases between. The CDR3 contains 16 residues. The CDR3 sequence is CASSLRMGGPLGIQYF. The DNA for the CDR3 is TGCGCCAGCAGCCTCCGAATGGGGGGCCCGTTGGGCATTCAGTACTTC.

This clonotype was picked up many times. The chain carries TRBV19 and TRBJ2-5; 9 positions agree with TRBD2. The CDR3 runs 15 residues. The V and J ends lost 6 bases and 3 bases, in that order; junction bases with no gene match: 8. Germline lookup yields CDR1 LNHDA and CDR2 SQIVND (reference sequence). This chain's CDR3 is CASSAILAGKETQYF. Written as DNA, the CDR3 is TGTGCCAGTAGCGCCATCCTAGCGGGAAAAGAGACCCAGTACTTC.

This clonotype was counted between two and nine times. The chain carries TRBV30 and TRBJ1-1, with 7 bases identical to TRBD1. Trimming removed 6 bases from V and 8 bases from J; junction bases left unmatched: 6. CDR3 length: 11 amino acids. CDR1 GTSNPN and CDR2 SVGIG come from the germline V gene (reference sequence). CDR3 nucleotide sequence: TGTGCCTGCTCAGCGGACAGGGAAGCTTTCTTT. Its translation: CACSADREAFF. Drawing the rest from reference TRBV30 and TRBJ1-1, the complete variable domain is SQTIHQWPATLVQPVGSPLSLECTVEGTSNPNLYWYRQAAGRGLQLLFYSVGIGQISSEVPQNLSASRPQDRQFILSSKKLLLSDSGFYLCACSADREAFFGQGTRLTVV.

The chain uses TRBV6-2 or TRBV6-3 and TRBJ2-1, with D possibly being TRBD1 (6 bases). Per germline, CDR1 MNHEY and CDR2 SVGEGT. The CDR3 is made up of 15 amino acids. V shed 4 bases and J shed 6 bases, with 16 bases lying between them. CDR3 sequence (DNA): TGTGCCAGCAGTTCCCCCAGGGGTTGTTCCAATGAGCAGTTCTTC. Protein sequence: CASSSPRGCSNEQFF.

This clonotype showed up many times. This sequence joins TRBV7-2 and TRBJ1-1, with D perhaps TRBD1 (6 bases). V lost 6 bases and J lost 1, with 9 bases in between. The germline V gene encodes CDR1 SGHTA and CDR2 FQGNSA. The CDR3 covers 13 residues. The CDR3 nucleotides are TGTGCCAGCAGTCAACAGGGGAACACTGAAGCTTTCTTT. Translated, it gives CASSQQGNTEAFF.

The sample holds many counts of this clonotype. The chain has TRBV5-1 and TRBJ2-4, with D tentatively TRBD2 (5 bases). CDR1 is SGHRS and CDR2 is YFSETQ in the germline V gene. V shed 5 bases and J shed 2 bases, with 11 bases lying between them. The CDR3 totals 14 residues. In DNA form, the CDR3 reads TGCGCCAGCAGGCGCGGGTATTCCAAAAACATTCAGTACTTC. As protein: CASRRGYSKNIQYF.

The chain has TRBV3-1 and TRBJ2-4, with 10 bases that match TRBD1. Trimming removed 4 bases from V and 9 bases from J; junction bases left unmatched: 15. This CDR3 region has 17 residues. CDR1 LGHDT and CDR2 YNNKEL come from the germline V gene (reference sequence). The CDR3: CASSLLPGTGETSIQYF. The CDR3 DNA is TGTGCCAGCAGCCTCCTTCCCGGGACAGGGGAGACGAGCATTCAGTACTTC.

This clonotype was recorded at least ten times. The CDR3 sequence is CSASHTDTQYF. The CDR3 bases are TGCAGTGCTAGCCACACAGATACGCAGTATTTT. The gene calls are TRBV20-1 and TRBJ2-3; D not certain. Germline V lookup: CDR1 DFQATT, CDR2 SNEGSKA (reference sequence). The V gene lost 3 bases and the J gene lost 2 bases, with 3 bases spanning the gap. This CDR3 region has 11 residues.

Concerning this clonotype itself: A much larger clone lies one base from this, so it may be a read error. The genes are TRBV7-9 and TRBJ1-2, with D hard to call. Germline CDR1 SEHNR, CDR2 FQNEAQ (reference sequence). The CDR3 is 12 residues long. CDR3 residues: CASSSASYGDTF. In nucleotides, the CDR3 is TGTGCCAGCAGCTCAGCCAGCTATGGCGACACCTTC.

This clonotype appeared many times. This chain joins TRBV6-1 and TRBJ2-3; 9 bases fit TRBD2. Per germline, CDR1 MNHNS and CDR2 SASEGT. With V trimmed by 6 bases and J by 0 bases, 4 bases remained unmatched. The CDR3 extends over 15 amino acids. CDR3 protein: CASRLAGASTDTQYF. The CDR3 DNA reads TGTGCCAGCAGGTTAGCGGGAGCTAGCACAGATACGCAGTATTTT.

This clonotype was seen ten or more times. The chain has TRBV5-6 and TRBJ2-1, with 11 bases identical to TRBD1. This CDR3 has 20 amino acids. Germline-derived CDR1 and CDR2 are SGHDT and YYEEEE. V was clipped by 3 bases and J by 0 bases; unmatched bases: 14. The CDR3 loop reads CASSSRDRGKGGSSYNEQFF. CDR3 coding DNA: TGTGCCAGCAGCTCTCGGGACAGGGGGAAAGGCGGTAGCTCCTACAATGAGCAGTTCTTC.

In this sample, this clonotype turned up many times. The chain combines TRBV7-2 with TRBJ2-3, with 10 nucleotides matching TRBD2. This CDR3 region has 15 residues. The V segment lost 6 bases and the J segment 4 bases; nucleotides outside the gene matches: 7. CDR1 and CDR2 from the germline V gene are SGHTA and FQGNSA. The CDR3 sequence: CASRKSGRAADTQYF. In DNA, the CDR3 is TGTGCCAGCAGGAAGAGCGGGAGGGCGGCAGATACGCAGTATTTT.

This clonotype was seen ten or more times. The V call is TRBV5-4, the J call TRBJ2-7; TRBD2 matches at 7 bases. In germline, CDR1 is SGHNT, CDR2 YYREEE (reference sequence). V lost 4 bases, J lost 3 bases, and 10 bases stayed unmatched. CDR3 length equals 15 residues. As DNA, the CDR3 is TGTGCCAGCAGCGAGCGTGGGCTAGCGGACTACGAGCAGTACTTC. This gives the protein CASSERGLADYEQYF.

In this sample, this clonotype turned up many times. This sequence joins TRBV11-2 and TRBJ2-7; D is undetermined. The CDR3 has 12 amino acids. Germline V gene sequence: CDR1 SGHAT, CDR2 FQNNGV. Trimming removed 5 bases from V and 2 bases from J, with 7 bases in between. The CDR3 spells CASSQSTYEQYF. In DNA form, the CDR3 reads TGTGCCAGCAGCCAATCGACCTACGAGCAGTACTTC.

This clonotype has just a few counts. The rearrangement joins TRBV5-4 to TRBJ2-7, with D hard to call. Per germline, CDR1 SGHNT and CDR2 YYREEE (reference sequence). V was clipped by 2 bases and J by 2 bases, with 8 bases between them. The CDR3 is 13 residues long. The CDR3 loop reads CASSFELTYEQYF. CDR3 coding DNA: TGTGCCAGCAGCTTCGAACTGACCTACGAGCAGTACTTC.

There are many counts of this clonotype. V and J are TRBV20-1 and TRBJ1-5, with D unresolved. Trimming stripped 4 bases from V and 10 bases from J, with 17 bases between. The germline CDR1 and CDR2 sequences are DFQATT and SNEGSKA (reference sequence). CDR3 length equals 13 residues. The DNA for the CDR3 is TGCAGTGCTATAGACCCGCAGACGAAACCCCAGCATTTT. It codes for CSAIDPQTKPQHF.

This clonotype was observed at least ten times. The V call is TRBV5-4, the J call TRBJ2-7, with D uncertain. V was pared by 4 bases and J by 5 bases, with 19 bases between. This CDR3 contains 15 residues. Germline CDR1 and CDR2: SGHNT and YYREEE (reference sequence). The CDR3 region is CASSPEISEVNEQYF. The CDR3 nucleotides are TGTGCCAGCAGCCCGGAAATAAGCGAGGTCAACGAGCAGTACTTC.

This clonotype has at least ten counts. V usage is TRBV19 and J usage is TRBJ2-1; TRBD2 matches 12 bases. CDR1 and CDR2 (germline): LNHDA, SQIVND (reference sequence). This CDR3 has 15 residues. The J segment lost 4 bases and the V segment lost 6 bases, leaving 4 bases of the junction unmatched. The CDR3 loop reads CASSPTSGGYNEQFF. CDR3 in DNA: TGTGCCAGTAGCCCGACTAGCGGGGGATACAATGAGCAGTTCTTC.

This clonotype was seen many times. V and J are TRBV24-1 and TRBJ2-1, with 8 positions matching TRBD2. The CDR3 extends over 19 amino acids. The germline V gene has CDR1 KGHDR and CDR2 SFDVKD. The trim removed 10 bases at V and 3 bases at J, leaving 22 bases unmatched. The CDR3 loop reads CATPQGQGSGIVFYNEQFF. DNA for the CDR3: TGTGCCACACCGCAGGGTCAGGGTAGCGGGATAGTCTTCTACAATGAGCAGTTCTTC.

This clonotype was seen ten or more times. V is TRBV18 and J is TRBJ2-1, with 11 nucleotides matching TRBD2. V trimming: 6 bases; J trimming: 2 bases; junction bases outside the gene matches: 3. The CDR3 spans 15 residues. Germline V CDR1 and CDR2: KGHSH, LQKENI. CDR3 sequence: CASSPGLAAYNEQFF. The CDR3 DNA reads as TGTGCCAGCTCTCCGGGACTAGCGGCCTACAATGAGCAGTTCTTC.

This clonotype has just a few counts. The V and J genes are TRBV24-1 and TRBJ2-7, with a tentative D call TRBD1 (6 bases). Germline loops: CDR1 KGHDR, CDR2 SFDVKD. The CDR3 extends over 15 amino acids. V lost 4 bases, J lost 0 bases, and 12 bases lay in between. CDR3 sequence (DNA): TGTGCCACCAGTGACCCGACAGGAAGCTCCTACGAGCAGTACTTC. It specifies CATSDPTGSSYEQYF.

At least ten counts were recorded for this clonotype. The chain is built from TRBV3-1 and TRBJ2-3; 10 bases are shared with TRBD2. The trim removed 2 bases at V and 1 base at J, leaving 9 bases unmatched. Germline CDR1 is LGHDT and CDR2 is YNNKEL (reference sequence). The CDR3 is 18 amino acids. CDR3 region: CASSQFSRGLAGTDTQYF. In DNA form, the CDR3 reads TGTGCCAGCAGCCAATTTTCCCGTGGACTAGCGGGCACAGATACGCAGTATTTT.

This clonotype was observed at least ten times. The rearrangement links TRBV19 to TRBJ1-3; 9 bases match TRBD1. The CDR3 length is 15 residues. Losses at the gene ends were 9 bases for V and 4 bases for J; bases not matched to a gene: 10. Per the germline V gene, CDR1 is LNHDA and CDR2 is SQIVND (reference sequence). The CDR3 DNA follows: TGTGCCAGCGTCAAACAGGGGGCTTCAGGAAACACCATATATTTT. Protein sequence: CASVKQGASGNTIYF. The full variable domain, rest sourced from reference TRBV19 and TRBJ1-3, is DGGITQSPKYLFRKEGQNVTLSCEQNLNHDAMYWYRQDPGQGLRLIYYSQIVNDFQKGDIAEGYSVSREKKESFPLTVTSAQKNPTAFYLCASVKQGASGNTIYFGEGSWLTVV.

This clonotype was counted at least ten times. CDR3 nucleotides: TGCAGTGCTGTTGGGACTAGCGGGAGTATTACCTACAATGAGCAGTTCTTC. It yields the protein CSAVGTSGSITYNEQFF. The chain recombines TRBV20-1 with TRBJ2-1; 14 bases line up with TRBD2. From germline, CDR1 is DFQATT and CDR2 SNEGSKA (reference sequence). The CDR3 extends over 17 amino acids. V dropped 5 bases and J dropped 2; count of bases not matched to a gene: 8.

The V call is TRBV5-1, the J call TRBJ2-7; D may match TRBD1 or TRBD2 (5 bases each). The CDR3 runs 14 residues. Germline V lookup: CDR1 SGHRS, CDR2 YFSETQ. Between the trimmed V and J ends, which lost 0 bases and 2 bases, there was a span of 9 bases. The DNA of the CDR3 is TGCGCCAGCAGCTTGGTTCGGGACCCCTACGAGCAGTACTTC. Protein sequence: CASSLVRDPYEQYF.

This clonotype was seen at least ten times. The chain employs TRBV4-1 and TRBJ2-1, with a weak D call TRBD2 (5 bases). CDR1 and CDR2 (germline): MGHRA, YSYEKL. The CDR3 length is 14 residues. Trimming removed 1 base from V and 7 bases from J, with 11 bases in between. The CDR3 spells CASSQGAVENEQFF. CDR3 nucleotides: TGCGCCAGCAGCCAAGGAGCGGTGGAGAATGAGCAGTTCTTC.

There are many counts of this clonotype. The rearrangement links TRBV29-1 to TRBJ2-3; 12 bases align to TRBD2. V shed 3 bases and J 8 bases; nucleotides not matched to a gene: 9. CDR1 is SQVTM, CDR2 ANQGSEA, per germline. This CDR3 spans 15 amino acids. This CDR3 is CSVDPATSGSGTQYF. The CDR3 coding sequence is TGCAGCGTTGACCCCGCGACTAGCGGGAGCGGTACGCAGTATTTT.

The chain joins TRBV7-2 to TRBJ2-3; 9 bases agree with TRBD2. V gave up 0 bases and J gave up 2 bases; unmatched junction bases: 6. The CDR3 sequence is 17 residues long. CDR1 and CDR2 (germline): SGHTA, FQGNSA. The CDR3 sequence is CASSLAPSGTITDTQYF. CDR3 sequence (DNA): TGTGCCAGCAGCTTAGCCCCTAGCGGGACCATCACAGATACGCAGTATTTT.